This T cell receptor beta chain is drawn from a study of blood T cells in healthy people across ages. Study details: Per every two T cells, about one barcoded beta molecule was captured by template switching.

A remark on this clonotype: An end of the junction differs from the germline gene, which may be a read error.

CDR1 DFQATT and CDR2 SNEGSKA come from the germline V gene (reference sequence). This CDR3 comprises 15 residues. Combining a sample-barcoded 5' primer with a J-beta primer mix, a second PCR ran for roughly 7 to 12 cycles. All cDNA molecules were each tagged by a template-switch adaptor with 12 random nucleotides. MiXCR, applied by TCRdb to the 5' RACE reads, yields one record per CDR3 protein. The sample records hundreds of thousands of distinct CDR3 sequences, 43% being singletons. Sequencing input: blood. The chain employs TRBV20-1 and TRBJ2-1; TRBD2 is a possible D gene (7 bases). This receptor was identified in a woman aged 60-75 years in good health. The CDR3 bases are TGCAGTGCTCCTGCGGGGGCGAGCTCCTACAATGAGCGGTTCTTC. Amino acid sequence: CSAPAGASSYNERFF.